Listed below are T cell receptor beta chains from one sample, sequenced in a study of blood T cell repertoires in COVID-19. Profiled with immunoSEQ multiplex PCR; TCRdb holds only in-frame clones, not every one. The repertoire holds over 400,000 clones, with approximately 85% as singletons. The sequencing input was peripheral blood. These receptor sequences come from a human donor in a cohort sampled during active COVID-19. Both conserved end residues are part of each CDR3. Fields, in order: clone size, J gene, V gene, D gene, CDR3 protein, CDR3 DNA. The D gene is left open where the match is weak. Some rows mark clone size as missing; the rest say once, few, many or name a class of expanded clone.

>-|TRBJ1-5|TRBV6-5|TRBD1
CASSSPPGQGYQPQHF
TGTGCCAGCAGTTCCCCGCCGGGACAGGGTTATCAGCCCCAGCATTTT
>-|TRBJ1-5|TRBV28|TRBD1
CASSWDRSNQPQHF
TGTGCCAGCAGTTGGGACAGATCCAATCAGCCCCAGCATTTT
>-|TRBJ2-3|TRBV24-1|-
CATSAPAAGGRPDTQYF
TGTGCCACCAGTGCCCCCGCGGCAGGGGGGCGCCCAGATACGCAGTATTTT
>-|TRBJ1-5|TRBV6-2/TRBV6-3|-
CASSYRGSDQPQHF
TGTGCCAGCAGTTACAGGGGTTCGGATCAGCCCCAGCATTTT
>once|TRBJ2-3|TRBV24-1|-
CATSDPQQGSVRDTQYF
TGTGCCACCAGTGATCCCCAACAGGGTTCTGTGCGAGATACGCAGTATTTT
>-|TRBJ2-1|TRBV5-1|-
CASSDQGSVHEQFF
TGCGCCAGCAGCGATCAGGGGAGTGTGCATGAGCAGTTCTTC
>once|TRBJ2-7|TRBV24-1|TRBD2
CATSSGSTYEQYF
TGTGCCACCAGTAGCGGGAGCACCTACGAGCAGTACTTC
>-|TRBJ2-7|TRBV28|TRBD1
CASARGGPLYEQYF
TGTGCCAGCGCCCGAGGGGGCCCCTTGTACGAGCAGTACTTC
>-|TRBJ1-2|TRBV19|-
CASSINFGGDGYTF
TGTGCCAGTAGTATAAACTTTGGGGGCGATGGCTACACCTTC
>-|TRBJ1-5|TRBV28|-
CASSFPGNQPQHF
TGTGCCAGCAGTTTCCCTGGCAATCAGCCCCAGCATTTT
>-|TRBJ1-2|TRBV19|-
CASSLTGSTNYGYTF
TGTGCCAGTAGTTTAACAGGGAGTACTAACTATGGCTACACCTTC
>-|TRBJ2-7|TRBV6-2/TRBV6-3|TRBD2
CASSYGTSRNSYEQYF
TGTGCCAGCAGTTACGGGACTAGCCGTAACTCCTACGAGCAGTACTTC
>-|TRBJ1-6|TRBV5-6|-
CASSLSPDNSPLHF
TGTGCCAGCAGCTTGTCACCGGATAATTCACCCCTCCACTTT
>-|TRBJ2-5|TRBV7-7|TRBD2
CASSRGLAGETQYF
TGTGCTAGCAGCCGGGGACTAGCGGGGGAGACCCAGTACTTC
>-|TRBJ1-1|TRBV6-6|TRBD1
CASTKRTGDTEAFF
TGTGCCAGCACTAAAAGGACAGGGGACACTGAAGCTTTCTTT
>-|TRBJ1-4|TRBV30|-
CAWSVRTGSFGKLFF
TGTGCCTGGAGTGTACGCACAGGGTCATTCGGAAAACTGTTTTTT
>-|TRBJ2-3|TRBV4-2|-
CASSRGSDTQYF
TGTGCCAGCAGCCGCGGTTCGGATACGCAGTATTTT
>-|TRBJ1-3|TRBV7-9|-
CASSLETPGAGNTIYF
TGTGCCAGCAGCCTTGAGACCCCAGGGGCAGGAAACACCATATATTTT
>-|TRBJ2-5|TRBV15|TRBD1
CATSRDPPRTGGAETQYF
TGTGCCACCAGCAGAGATCCGCCTCGGACAGGGGGCGCCGAGACCCAGTACTTC
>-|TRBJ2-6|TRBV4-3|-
CASSQAQLFSGANVLTF
TGCGCCAGCAGCCAAGCGCAACTGTTCTCTGGGGCCAACGTCCTGACTTTC